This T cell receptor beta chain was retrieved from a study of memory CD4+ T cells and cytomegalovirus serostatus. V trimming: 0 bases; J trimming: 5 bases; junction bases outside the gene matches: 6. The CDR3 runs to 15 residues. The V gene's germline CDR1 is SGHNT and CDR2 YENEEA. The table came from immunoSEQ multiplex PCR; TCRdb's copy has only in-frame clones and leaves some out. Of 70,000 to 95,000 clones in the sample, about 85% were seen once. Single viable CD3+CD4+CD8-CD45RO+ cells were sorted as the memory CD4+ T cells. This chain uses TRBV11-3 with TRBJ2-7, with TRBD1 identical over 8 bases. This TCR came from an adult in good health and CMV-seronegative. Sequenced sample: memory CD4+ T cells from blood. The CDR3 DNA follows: TGTGCCAGCAGCTTAGATTCCGGACAGGGAAACGAGCAGTACTTC. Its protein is CASSLDSGQGNEQYF.